This note documents a single T cell receptor (beta chain) sequence. The data originate from a study of technical replicates of blood from a handful of donors. CDR3 length equals 16 residues. V shed 1 base, J shed 1 base, and the junction held 5 bases outside the gene matches. In germline, CDR1 is SGHVS, CDR2 FNYEAQ. Assay used: immunoSEQ multiplex PCR; TCRdb lists only in-frame clones, some missing. This table has 75,000 to 95,000 clones, approximately 95% appearing once. The sequenced material came from T cells isolated from PBMCs. This TCR came from a human donor in good health. The rearrangement joins TRBV7-6 to TRBJ2-3; TRBD2 matches at 7 bases. The CDR3 protein is CASSLEGGVGTDTQYF. The CDR3 nucleotides read TGTGCCAGCAGCTTAGAGGGAGGGGTTGGCACAGATACGCAGTATTTT.